This TCR beta chain was identified during a study of PD-1 blockade in classical Hodgkin lymphoma (dated by TCRdb to the early 2020s). Context from the whole study: Nivolumab dosing was 3 mg/kg intravenously every 2 weeks, continuing until either disease progression or unacceptable toxicity. A peripheral blood immune signature of response to PD-1 blockade in classical Hodgkin lymphoma was defined using TCR beta sequencing and CyTOF. The study at large found these results: CD4+ but not CD8+ TCR diversity rose significantly by C4D1 (p=0.0027 vs p=0.16), most apparent in complete responders (p=0.02). Newly diagnosed patients were reported to have lower baseline TCR diversity than healthy donors, and relapsed/refractory patients were reported to have lower baseline TCR diversity still. The study covered only a single clinical trial cohort, and the causes of the repertoire differences, possibly disease activity or prior therapy, were still not defined. Trial patients with a complete response had baseline diversity similar to that of newly diagnosed patients, while partial responders and progressors had significantly lower diversity. Patients starting nivolumab less than 1 year after ASCT had lower diversity and were excluded from later analyses to avoid confounding by immune reconstitution.

Genomic DNA was isolated using the Qiagen DNeasy kit from unsorted PBMCs as well as from negatively selected CD4+ and CD8+ fractions. TCR beta CDR3 regions were amplified by immunoSEQ multiplex PCR using primers annealing to V and J segments. A synthetic immune receptor repertoire was used to minimize amplification bias, and any residual bias was removed computationally once sequencing was done. The paper's processing steps were these. Repertoire diversity was quantified as the Shannon entropy index using custom Python scripts. Unsorted, CD4+ and CD8+ repertoires were examined separately, except in combined analyses, for which CD4+ and CD8+ sequences were merged in silico. A clone was considered expanded if an increase in frequency of at least 2-fold after treatment relative to C1D1 was found, and a pseudocount of 0.5 was applied to clones undetected at baseline. Clones with 0 or 1 copy at C1D1 were classified as singleton clones, and clones with 2 or more copies were classified as non-singleton clones. Clones expanded in unsorted samples were labelled as CD4+, CD8+ or unknown by matching protein sequences in sorted samples from the same patient. Wilcoxon tests on paired samples were used to test diversity changes from C1D1 to C4D1. TCRdb limited this immuneACCESS table to in-frame rearrangements with V and J called. A share of clones is missing; checked studies link under half to unresolved V genes, and the rest is unexplained. Clone size and V and J calls were adopted from that table, with D and trimming inferred from the DNA. The sample includes fewer than 95,000 clones, with 83% observed a single time. The top ten clonotypes cover about 17% of the sample.

In the case of this clone: Its specific antigen is unknown. No base quality information exists; no much larger clone differs at one position.

The germline V gene specifies MRHNA as CDR1 and SNTAGT as CDR2. Trimming takes 7 bases off V and 1 base off J; junction bases not matched to a gene: 10. The CDR3 goes from the cysteine to the phenylalanine over 16 residues. CDR3 DNA only is kept here, 48 bases in frame from base 1. The time point label on this specimen signifies: cycle 4 day 1 (C4D1), after 6 weeks of nivolumab. All trial patients had relapsed after autologous stem cell transplantation, with cohorts A, B and C differing in prior brentuximab vedotin exposure. The trial cohort was composed of 56 patients with relapsed/refractory classical Hodgkin lymphoma, for whom complete response, partial response or progressive disease was recorded as best overall response. In the multi-cohort phase II CheckMate 205 trial, trial patients received single-agent nivolumab. An independent review committee assessed best overall response by applying the 2007 International Working Group response criteria. Trial PBMCs were collected immediately before nivolumab initiation (C1D1) and during therapy at cycle 2 day 1 and cycle 4 day 1. After peripheral blood was drawn into 8 mL Vacutainer Cell Preparation Tubes, PBMCs were isolated by centrifugation and then cryopreserved.

The TCR was taken from a human donor with classical Hodgkin lymphoma. The material was peripheral blood mononuclear cells (PBMCs), obtained before the fourth cycle of nivolumab. Recombination joined TRBV6-4 with TRBJ2-7; TRBD2 lines up with 10 middle nucleotides. CDR3 sequence: CASIAGLAGVSYEQYF. The nucleotide sequence reads TGTGCCAGCATTGCAGGGCTAGCGGGAGTGTCCTACGAGCAGTACTTC.